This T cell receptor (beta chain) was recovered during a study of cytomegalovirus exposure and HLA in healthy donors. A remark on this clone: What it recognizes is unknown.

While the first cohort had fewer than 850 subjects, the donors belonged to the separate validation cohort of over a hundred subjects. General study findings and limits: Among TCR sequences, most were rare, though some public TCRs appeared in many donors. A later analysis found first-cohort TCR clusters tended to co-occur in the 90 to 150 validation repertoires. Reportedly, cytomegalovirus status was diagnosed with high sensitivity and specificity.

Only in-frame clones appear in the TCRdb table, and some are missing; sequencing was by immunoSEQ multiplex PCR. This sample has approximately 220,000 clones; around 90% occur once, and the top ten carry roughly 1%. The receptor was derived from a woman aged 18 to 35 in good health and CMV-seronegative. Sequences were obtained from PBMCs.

The CDR3 is CASSYGTVNTEAFF. The CDR3, as DNA: TGCGCCAGCAGCTATGGGACAGTGAACACTGAAGCTTTCTTT. This sequence joins TRBV5-1 and TRBJ1-1; 7 positions agree with TRBD1. The length of the CDR3 is 14 residues. Germline CDR1 and CDR2: SGHRS and YFSETQ. With 3 bases clipped from V and 0 bases from J, the junction kept 2 bases outside the gene matches.